Below, 9 T cell receptor beta chains from the same sample are listed, as sequenced in a study of blood T cell repertoires in COVID-19. The method was immunoSEQ multiplex PCR; TCRdb's version includes in-frame clones alone and lacks a portion of them. This sample has about 67,000 clones, with roughly nine tenths found just once. The sample comprised peripheral blood. Source of these receptors: a man aged 45-65 years with active COVID-19.

V usage is TRBV10-3 and J usage is TRBJ2-1; possible D gene TRBD2, 6 bases. Per germline, CDR1 ENHRY and CDR2 SYGVKD. The CDR3 covers 14 residues. The V gene lost 4 bases and the J gene lost 8 bases, with 15 bases spanning the gap. This CDR3 reads CAISGRDGSYEQFF. DNA of the CDR3: TGTGCCATCAGTGGGCGGGATGGGTCATATGAGCAGTTCTTC.

This clone was detected only a few times. The rearrangement links TRBV28 to TRBJ1-5, with D unresolved. Looked up from germline, CDR1 is MDHEN and CDR2 is SYDVKM. Trimming took 7 bases from V and 0 from J, leaving 13 bases between them. The CDR3 consists of 15 residues. The CDR3 DNA is TGTGCCAGCACCTTTCAGGTTAATAGCAATCAGCCCCAGCATTTT. This sequence encodes CASTFQVNSNQPQHF.

This rearrangement joins TRBV5-4 to TRBJ2-3, with a tentative D call TRBD2 (6 bases). The CDR3 runs to 16 residues. In germline, CDR1 is SGHNT, CDR2 YYREEE (reference sequence). The ends were cut back, 1 base at V and 2 bases at J, with 14 bases in the middle. The CDR3 DNA is TGTGCCAGCAGCTTGACGGCGGGGCGGGTCACAGATACGCAGTATTTT. Translated: CASSLTAGRVTDTQYF. Using reference TRBV5-4 and TRBJ2-3 for the parts outside the CDR3, the full variable domain is ETGVTQSPTHLIKTRGQQVTLRCSSQSGHNTVSWYQQALGQGPQFIFQYYREEENGRGNFPPRFSGLQFPNYSSELNVNALELDDSALYLCASSLTAGRVTDTQYFGPGTRLTVL.

Only one count was recorded for this clone. For the CDR3, the DNA is TGTGCCAGCAGCCTGAGCAATGAGCAGTTCTTC. It translates to CASSLSNEQFF. J is TRBJ2-1 and V is TRBV7-3; D uncertain. CDR1 is SGHTA, CDR2 FQGTGA, per germline. The CDR3 spans 11 residues. V gave up 5 bases and J gave up 6 bases, with 5 bases separating them.

This chain links TRBV13 with TRBJ2-7, with 9 bases identical to TRBD2. J was trimmed by 8 bases and V by 5 bases; bases with no gene match: 10. The CDR3 loop spans 14 amino acids. Per the germline V gene, CDR1 is PRHDT and CDR2 is FYEKMQ (reference sequence). The CDR3 spells CASSRAGGIRKQYF. The CDR3 nucleotides read TGTGCCAGCAGCCGCGCGGGGGGGATACGAAAGCAGTACTTC. Using reference TRBV13 and TRBJ2-7 for the parts outside the CDR3, the full variable domain is AAGVIQSPRHLIKEKRETATLKCYPIPRHDTVYWYQQGPGQDPQFLISFYEKMQSDKGSIPDRFSAQQFSDYHSELNMSSLELGDSALYFCASSRAGGIRKQYFGPGTRLTVT.

The V call is TRBV18, the J call TRBJ1-1; D might be TRBD1 (6 bases). The CDR3 is made up of 13 amino acids. The germline V and J ends were trimmed by 6 bases and 5 bases, with 13 bases remaining between them. Germline V CDR1 and CDR2: KGHSH, LQKENI. CDR3 nucleotide sequence: TGTGCCAGCTCGACGCCACAGGGAACTGAAGCTTTCTTT. Encoded protein: CASSTPQGTEAFF.

The chain has TRBV6-1 and TRBJ2-6; D is uncertain. The CDR3 consists of 15 residues. Germline V gives CDR1 MNHNS, CDR2 SASEGT. Trimming shortened V by 3 bases and J by 0 bases, and 6 bases separated the two germline ends. CDR3 loop: CASSDAVSGANVLTF. Here the CDR3 DNA reads TGTGCCAGCAGTGATGCGGTCTCTGGGGCCAACGTCCTGACTTTC.

This clone was seen a single time. This specimen includes other DNA sequences encoding the same CDR3. The CDR3 is CASSQGQTYEQYF. CDR3 sequence (DNA): TGTGCCAGCTCGCAGGGACAGACCTACGAGCAGTACTTC. The V and J genes are TRBV18 and TRBJ2-7, with 7 bases identical to TRBD1. The CDR3 totals 13 residues. In germline, CDR1 is KGHSH, CDR2 LQKENI. Trimming at V came to 6 bases and at J to 2 bases, leaving 4 bases not matched to a gene.

The chain links TRBV7-8 to TRBJ2-7; a possible D gene is TRBD1 (6 bases). The V end was cut by 2 bases, the J end by 5 bases, with 16 bases between. The CDR3 consists of 15 residues. CDR1 and CDR2 from the germline V gene are SGHVS and FQNEAQ. The CDR3 loop reads CASSLRWQGRHEQYF. As DNA, the CDR3 is TGTGCCAGCAGCTTACGGTGGCAGGGGAGACACGAGCAGTACTTC.